The clone carrying this T cell receptor (beta chain) was counted ten times or more. Antigen unknown. TCRdb called the RT-PCR reads again in MiXCR, with one record for every CDR3 protein. The sample has hundreds of thousands of distinct CDR3 sequences; 7.6% are singletons. This CDR3 spans 13 amino acids. V shed 6 bases and J shed 8 bases, with 14 bases lying between them. This entry is derived from a study of response to subunit inactivated influenza vaccine. Study-level results: T cells newly recruited by each seasonal influenza vaccination are few, the authors suggested.

The chain recombines TRBV12-3 or TRBV12-4 with TRBJ2-1, with no clear D. Sample: PBMCs from blood, taken roughly 24 months after vaccination. This clonotype was sampled from a man aged 45-69 years who received an inactivated influenza vaccine. The CDR3 here is CASRRSRLDEQFF. The CDR3 region has the DNA TGTGCCAGCAGACGCTCGAGGTTAGATGAGCAGTTCTTC.